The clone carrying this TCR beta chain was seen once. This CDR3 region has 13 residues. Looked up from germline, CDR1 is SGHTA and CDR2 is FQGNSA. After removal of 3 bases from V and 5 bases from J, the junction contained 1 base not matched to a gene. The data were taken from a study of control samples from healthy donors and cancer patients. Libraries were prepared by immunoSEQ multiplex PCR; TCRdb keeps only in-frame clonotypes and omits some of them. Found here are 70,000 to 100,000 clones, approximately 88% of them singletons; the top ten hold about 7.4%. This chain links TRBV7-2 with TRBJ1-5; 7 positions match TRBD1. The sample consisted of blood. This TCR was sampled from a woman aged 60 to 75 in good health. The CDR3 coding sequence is TGTGCCAGCAGCTTCGACAGGGATCAGCCCCAGCATTTT. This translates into CASSFDRDQPQHF.